This T cell receptor (beta chain) was sequenced for a study of blood T cell repertoires in COVID-19. Study in general: The analysed material was cDNA or gDNA that came from T cells, B-cell-depleted T cells, or PBMCs.

The sample holds one count of this clone. Sequencing was performed with immunoSEQ multiplex PCR; in TCRdb, only in-frame clones are kept and a portion is missing. The table has roughly 260,000 clones, 75% to 85% seen once. Trimming left V 0 bases short and J 3 bases short, with 8 bases between. This CDR3 contains 14 residues. The germline V gene has CDR1 LGHNA and CDR2 YSLEER. The TCR was taken from a woman aged 70-85 years with acute or convalescent COVID-19. The chain has TRBV4-3 and TRBJ1-2; TRBD1 might be the D (5 bases). The sequenced sample was peripheral blood. The CDR3 coding sequence is TGCGCCAGCAGCCAAGATAGCAGGGACTATGGCTACACCTTC. This sequence encodes CASSQDSRDYGYTF.